This is a list of T cell receptor beta chains from one sample in a study of radiotherapy plus CTLA-4 blockade in lung cancer. The assay was immunoSEQ multiplex PCR, and TCRdb's table has in-frame clones only and misses some. The table includes under 110,000 clones, about 85% detected once. Here the sequenced sample was peripheral blood, taken from a patient treated with radiotherapy plus ipilimumab. The origin of the receptors is a human donor with non-small cell lung cancer that progressed on radiotherapy plus ipilimumab. Some clones in this sample may be carry-over from other donors' samples. Both conserved end residues are part of each CDR3. D genes are given only for firm matches. Size is stated for part of the rows, as once, few or many counts, or as a class when the clone is expanded.

CDR3aa	CDR3nt	j_gene	v_gene	abundance	d_gene
CASSSNEGYTF	TGTGCCAGCAGCTCCAATGAGGGCTACACCTTC	TRBJ1-2	TRBV5-6	few	.
CASSLVAGNTDTQYF	TGTGCCAGCAGCTTAGTCGCGGGGAACACAGATACGCAGTATTTT	TRBJ2-3	TRBV7-2	.	.
CASSHSPRTSDNSPLHF	TGTGCCAGCAGCCACTCCCCCCGGACATCTGATAATTCACCCCTCCACTTT	TRBJ1-6	TRBV11-1	.	.
CASSMGRGATTIYF	TGTGCCAGTAGTATGGGACGGGGTGCCACCACCATATATTTT	TRBJ1-3	TRBV19	.	.
CASSIGVAVGYTF	TGTGCCAGTAGTATCGGTGTCGCGGTTGGCTACACCTTC	TRBJ1-2	TRBV19	.	.
CASSPRQASSGNTIYF	TGTGCCAGCAGCCCCCGACAGGCCTCCTCTGGAAACACCATATATTTT	TRBJ1-3	TRBV7-6	.	.
CASSPTGPGLGTEAFF	TGTGCCAGCTCACCTACCGGGCCTGGATTAGGAACTGAAGCTTTCTTT	TRBJ1-1	TRBV18	.	.
CAISVQENTEAFF	TGTGCCATCAGTGTGCAGGAAAACACTGAAGCTTTCTTT	TRBJ1-1	TRBV10-3	.	.
CASSALGTSGHEQFF	TGTGCCAGCAGCGCCTTAGGGACTAGTGGTCATGAGCAGTTCTTC	TRBJ2-1	TRBV7-3	once	TRBD2
CASRNAGTGDSPLHF	TGTGCCAGCAGAAACGCCGGGACAGGGGATTCACCCCTCCACTTT	TRBJ1-6	TRBV6-1	.	TRBD1
CASSLQGGPFNEQFF	TGTGCCAGCAGCTTACAGGGGGGACCTTTCAATGAGCAGTTCTTC	TRBJ2-1	TRBV7-6	.	.
CASSLGSQETQYF	TGTGCCAGCAGCTTAGGCTCGCAAGAGACCCAGTACTTC	TRBJ2-5	TRBV7-2	.	.
CASSRPPSEAFF	TGTGCCAGTAGCCGACCGCCATCGGAAGCTTTCTTT	TRBJ1-1	TRBV19	.	.